This paragraph reports one T cell receptor (beta chain). Its antigen is undetermined. It was with 60 Vbeta and 13 Jbeta primers that the PCR ran. Assay: immunoSEQ multiplex PCR; the TCRdb copy retains only in-frame clones and omits some. The table records around 90,000 clones, 78% of them present only once. The sample is drawn from a study of cytomegalovirus exposure and HLA in healthy donors. Points from the study as a whole: By HLA locus, TCR association rates varied in a later analysis, with DRB1 showing the most and HLA-C the fewest.

In germline, CDR1 is LNHDA, CDR2 SQIVND (reference sequence). This CDR3 region has 17 residues. Trimming cost V 3 bases and J 0 bases; bases outside gene matches: 5. Sequencing was performed on PBMCs. This rearrangement joins TRBV19 to TRBJ2-6; TRBD2 matches 7 bases. This clonotype was sampled from a woman in her 40s in good health and CMV-seronegative. Written as DNA, the CDR3 is TGTGCCAGTAGTATTTGGGGGGGAAGCTCTGGGGCCAACGTCCTGACTTTC. The encoded protein is CASSIWGGSSGANVLTF.